This T cell receptor (beta chain) appears in the sequencing data of a study of blood T cell repertoires in COVID-19. This CDR3 is 13 amino acids long. The V and J ends lost 11 bases and 4 bases respectively, with 17 bases between them. The germline V gene has CDR1 MDHEN and CDR2 SYDVKM. Generated by immunoSEQ multiplex PCR, the TCRdb table keeps only in-frame clones and is missing some. The profile covers fewer than 150,000 clones, with about four fifths appearing a single time and roughly 18% taken by the ten largest. The gene calls are TRBV28 and TRBJ1-1, with a possible D match to TRBD1 (6 bases). The sequenced sample consisted of PBMCs or T cells enriched from blood (not recorded which). The source is a man aged 30 to 45 who had recovered from COVID-19. The CDR3 loop reads CAGGQGLGTEAFF. CDR3 coding DNA: TGTGCCGGTGGCCAGGGGTTGGGCACTGAAGCTTTCTTT.